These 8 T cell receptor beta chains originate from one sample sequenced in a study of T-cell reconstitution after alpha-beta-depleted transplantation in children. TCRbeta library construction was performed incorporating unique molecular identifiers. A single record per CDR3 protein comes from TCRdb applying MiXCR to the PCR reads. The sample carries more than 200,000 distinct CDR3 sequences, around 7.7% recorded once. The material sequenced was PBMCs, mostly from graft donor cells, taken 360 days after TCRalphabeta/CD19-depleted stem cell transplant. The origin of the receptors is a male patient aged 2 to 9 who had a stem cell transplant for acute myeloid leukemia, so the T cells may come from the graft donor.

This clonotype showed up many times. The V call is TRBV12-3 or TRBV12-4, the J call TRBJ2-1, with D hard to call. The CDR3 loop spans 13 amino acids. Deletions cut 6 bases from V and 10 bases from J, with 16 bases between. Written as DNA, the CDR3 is TGTGCCAGCAGCCCTGCTCGCATGGGCGAGCAGTTCTTC. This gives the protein CASSPARMGEQFF.

Here the CDR3 DNA reads TGCAGTGCTAGGGACTCGAGCTCCTACAATGAGCAGTTCTTC. Translated, it gives CSARDSSSYNEQFF. The gene calls are TRBV20-1 and TRBJ2-1; possibly TRBD2 for D (5 bases). The germline V gene encodes CDR1 DFQATT and CDR2 SNEGSKA (reference sequence). V was shortened by 3 bases and J by 0 bases, with 9 bases between the two germline ends. The CDR3 loop spans 14 amino acids.

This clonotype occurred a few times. CDR3 sequence: CSVVTVVGLGANVLTF. The CDR3, as DNA: TGCAGCGTTGTGACAGTTGTAGGACTTGGGGCCAACGTCCTGACTTTC. The rearrangement links TRBV29-1 to TRBJ2-6, with D perhaps assigned TRBD1 or TRBD2 (5 bases each). This CDR3 has 16 amino acids. The germline gives CDR1 SQVTM, CDR2 ANQGSEA. V lost 4 bases and J lost 3, with 16 bases in between.

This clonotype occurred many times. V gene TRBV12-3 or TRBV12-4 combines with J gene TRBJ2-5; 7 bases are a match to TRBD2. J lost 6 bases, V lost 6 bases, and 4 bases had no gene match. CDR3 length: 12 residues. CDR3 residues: CASSLAEKTQYF. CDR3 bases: TGTGCCAGCAGCCTAGCGGAGAAGACCCAGTACTTC.

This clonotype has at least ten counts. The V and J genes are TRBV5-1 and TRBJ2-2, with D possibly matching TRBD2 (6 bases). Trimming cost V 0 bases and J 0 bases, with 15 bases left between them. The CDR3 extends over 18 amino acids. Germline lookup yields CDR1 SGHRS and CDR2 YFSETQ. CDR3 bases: TGCGCCAGCAGCTTGGCCCAGTCGGGAGCGGCGAACACCGGGGAGCTGTTTTTT. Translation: CASSLAQSGAANTGELFF.

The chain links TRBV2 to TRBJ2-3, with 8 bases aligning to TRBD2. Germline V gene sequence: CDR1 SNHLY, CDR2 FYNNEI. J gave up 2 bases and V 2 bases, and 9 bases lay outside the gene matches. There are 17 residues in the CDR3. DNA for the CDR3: TGTGCCAGCAGTGAAAGTTTCCCAGCGGGGGTCACAGATACGCAGTATTTT. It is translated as CASSESFPAGVTDTQYF.

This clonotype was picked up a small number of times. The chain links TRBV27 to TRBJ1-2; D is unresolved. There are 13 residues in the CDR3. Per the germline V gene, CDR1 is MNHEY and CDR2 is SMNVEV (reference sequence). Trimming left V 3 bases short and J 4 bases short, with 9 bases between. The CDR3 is CASSFGSRYGYTF. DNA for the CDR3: TGTGCCAGCAGTTTTGGCAGCCGCTATGGCTACACCTTC.

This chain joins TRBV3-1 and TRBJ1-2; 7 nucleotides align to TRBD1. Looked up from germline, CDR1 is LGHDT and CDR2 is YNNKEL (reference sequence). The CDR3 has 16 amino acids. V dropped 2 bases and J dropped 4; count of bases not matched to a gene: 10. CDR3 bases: TGTGCCAGCAGCCAAACCCAGGGGGGGCCAAGCTATGGCTACACCTTC. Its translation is CASSQTQGGPSYGYTF. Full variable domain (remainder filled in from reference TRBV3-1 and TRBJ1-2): DTAVSQTPKYLVTQMGNDKSIKCEQNLGHDTMYWYKQDSKKFLKIMFSYNNKELIINETVPNRFSPKSPDKAHLNLHINSLELGDSAVYFCASSQTQGGPSYGYTFGSGTRLTVV.